This T cell receptor (beta chain) stems from a study of cytomegalovirus exposure and HLA in healthy donors. Across the study: The 120 validation repertoires and the approximately 630 first-cohort repertoires shared a platform, a later analysis reported.

TCRdb keeps only in-frame clones here, not all; method: immunoSEQ multiplex PCR. Of 130,000 or so clones in the sample, over 75% are singletons; the top ten hold roughly 2%. The sequenced sample consisted of PBMCs. This receptor was taken from a woman aged 25-40 years in good health and CMV-seronegative.

CDR3 in DNA: TGTGCCAGCAGCTCTGGGTCTAGCCTCTTCCCCGATACGCAGTATTTT. Translating gives CASSSGSSLFPDTQYF. The rearrangement uses TRBV5-8 and TRBJ2-3, with TRBD2 as a possible D gene (5 bases). Between the trimmed V and J ends, which lost 3 bases and 6 bases, there was a span of 20 bases. This CDR3 comprises 16 residues. Germline values: CDR1 SGHTS, CDR2 YDEGEE.